A selection of T cell receptor beta chains follows, all from one sample in a study of siplizumab effects on memory and regulatory T cells. The assay was immunoSEQ multiplex PCR, and TCRdb's table has in-frame clones only and misses some. Of under 20,000 clones listed, 40% to 60% are singletons. No antigen has been assigned to these receptors. The sample taken for sequencing was CFSE-low (dividing) CD4+ T cells sorted from an allogeneic mixed lymphocyte reaction. These receptors came from a human donor in good health; the cells came from an allogeneic mixed lymphocyte reaction. Each CDR3 is given with its conserved first and last residue. The order of the fields is CDR3 length, D gene, V gene, J gene, clone size, CDR3 protein, CDR3 DNA. A D gene is named only where the DNA matches it firmly. Clone size, where shown, is once, few, many, or a class for clones that have expanded.

12	TRBD1	TRBV10-3	TRBJ1-4	.	CAVGTGDEKLFF	TGTGCGGTCGGGACAGGGGATGAAAAACTGTTTTTT
14	.	TRBV11-2	TRBJ2-3	.	CASSLDRSTDTQYF	TGTGCCAGCAGCTTAGATCGTAGCACAGATACGCAGTATTTT
14	.	TRBV5-5	TRBJ2-3	few	CASSLDLATDTQYF	TGTGCCAGCAGCTTGGACCTAGCGACAGATACGCAGTATTTT
16	TRBD1	TRBV10-2	TRBJ1-1	.	CASSEGTGGGETEAFF	TGCGCCAGCAGTGAGGGGACAGGGGGCGGGGAGACTGAAGCTTTCTTT
15	.	TRBV5-6	TRBJ1-2	.	CASSLRAGSTYGYTF	TGTGCCAGCAGCTTGCGGGCCGGGTCGACGTATGGCTACACCTTC
14	.	TRBV7-6	TRBJ2-2	.	CASSEQGNTGELFF	TGTGCCAGCAGCGAACAGGGAAACACCGGGGAGCTGTTTTTT
16	.	TRBV7-2	TRBJ2-7	few	CASSLRGGPSSYEQYF	TGTGCCAGCAGCTTACGTGGGGGGCCCAGCTCCTACGAGCAGTACTTC
16	.	TRBV5-4	TRBJ1-1	once	CASSSLRTERNTEAFF	TGTGCCAGCAGCTCCCTCCGGACAGAAAGGAACACTGAAGCTTTCTTT
18	TRBD2	TRBV5-1	TRBJ2-3	few	CASSLGSLAGGFTDTQYF	TGCGCCAGCAGCTTGGGTTCGCTAGCGGGGGGCTTCACAGATACGCAGTATTTT
15	.	TRBV18	TRBJ2-1	.	CASSPPVARYNEQFF	TGTGCCAGCTCACCACCGGTTGCCCGCTACAATGAGCAGTTCTTC
15	TRBD2	TRBV2	TRBJ2-3	.	CASRTSGGVTDTQYF	TGTGCCAGCCGGACTAGCGGGGGGGTCACAGATACGCAGTATTTT
14	TRBD2	TRBV19	TRBJ2-7	.	CASDKAGGAYEQYF	TGTGCCAGTGATAAAGCGGGGGGCGCCTACGAGCAGTACTTC
12	.	TRBV30	TRBJ2-7	.	CAWNLDRNEQYF	TGTGCCTGGAATCTTGACAGGAACGAGCAGTACTTC
13	.	TRBV2	TRBJ2-1	.	CASSSGSGNEQFF	TGTGCCAGCAGTTCAGGATCCGGCAATGAGCAGTTCTTC
13	.	TRBV7-9	TRBJ1-2	.	CASSYGTAYGYTF	TGTGCCAGCAGCTATGGGACTGCCTATGGCTACACCTTC
15	.	TRBV6-1	TRBJ1-1	.	CASRPIGRGNTEAFF	TGTGCCAGCAGGCCTATAGGGAGGGGGAACACTGAAGCTTTCTTT
13	.	TRBV29-1	TRBJ2-3	few	CSATPDITDTQYF	TGCAGCGCCACCCCGGACATCACAGATACGCAGTATTTT
14	.	TRBV10-3	TRBJ2-7	.	CAISTTGGAYEQYF	TGTGCCATCAGCACAACCGGGGGAGCCTACGAGCAGTACTTC
13	.	TRBV18	TRBJ1-2	.	CASSPDRQYGYTF	TGTGCCAGCTCACCGGACCGACAGTATGGCTACACCTTC
14	.	TRBV9	TRBJ2-3	.	CASSVSGGTDTQYF	TGTGCCAGCAGCGTATCGGGGGGCACAGATACGCAGTATTTT
11	.	TRBV6-6	TRBJ1-2	.	CASSDPAGYTF	TGTGCCAGCTCCGACCCGGCCGGCTACACCTTC
16	TRBD2	TRBV7-8	TRBJ2-5	.	CASSLGAGAAQETQYF	TGTGCCAGCAGCTTAGGAGCGGGGGCCGCTCAAGAGACCCAGTACTTC
13	TRBD1	TRBV27	TRBJ2-2	.	CASVDRGSGELFF	TGTGCCAGCGTGGACAGGGGGTCCGGGGAGCTGTTTTTT
13	.	TRBV6-5	TRBJ1-1	.	CASSDDGYLKAFF	TGTGCCAGCAGTGACGACGGCTACCTGAAAGCTTTCTTT
12	.	TRBV5-4	TRBJ1-1	.	CASSLSGTEAFF	TGTGCCAGCAGCTTGTCCGGGACTGAAGCTTTCTTT
14	.	TRBV6-5	TRBJ2-3	few	CASSYSPARNTQYF	TGTGCCAGCAGTTACTCGCCTGCCCGTAATACGCAGTATTTT
15	.	TRBV4-1	TRBJ2-7	.	CASSQVSPGSYEQYF	TGCGCCAGCAGCCAAGTTTCTCCGGGATCCTACGAGCAGTACTTC
16	.	TRBV19	TRBJ2-5	few	CASSPRQTPELETQYF	TGTGCCAGTAGTCCAAGACAGACCCCGGAGTTAGAGACCCAGTACTTC
14	.	TRBV27	TRBJ2-5	.	CASRGHRGPETQYF	TGTGCCAGCAGGGGTCATCGGGGCCCAGAGACCCAGTACTTC
12	.	TRBV10-2	TRBJ1-2	few	CASRSPGLGYTF	TGCGCCAGCAGGTCCCCCGGGCTCGGCTACACCTTC
13	TRBD1	TRBV5-4	TRBJ2-7	.	CASSRGQPYEQYF	TGTGCCAGCAGCCGGGGACAGCCCTACGAGCAGTACTTC
15	TRBD1	TRBV25-1	TRBJ1-1	few	CASSGVRDRWSEAFF	TGTGCCAGCAGTGGAGTCCGGGACAGGTGGTCTGAAGCTTTCTTT
11	.	TRBV20-1	TRBJ1-2	few	CSGGEPTGYTF	TGCAGTGGGGGAGAGCCGACGGGCTACACCTTC
13	.	TRBV18	TRBJ2-7	many	CASSEGNSDEQYF	TGTGCCAGCTCGGAAGGGAATTCAGACGAGCAGTACTTC
16	TRBD1	TRBV11-2	TRBJ2-7	.	CASSLVSAGGFYEQYF	TGTGCCAGCAGCTTAGTCAGCGCAGGGGGCTTCTACGAGCAGTACTTC
16	TRBD1	TRBV18	TRBJ1-6	.	CASSPVAGTANSPLHF	TGTGCCAGCTCACCGGTCGCAGGGACAGCAAATTCACCCCTCCACTTT
15	.	TRBV18	TRBJ2-6	.	CASSQTGSGANVLTF	TGTGCCAGCTCTCAAACAGGGTCTGGGGCCAACGTCCTGACTTTC
19	TRBD1	TRBV27	TRBJ1-4	.	CASSLQWTGIATTNEKLFF	TGTGCCAGCAGTTTACAGTGGACAGGGATTGCCACAACTAATGAAAAACTGTTTTTT
13	.	TRBV7-3	TRBJ1-2	.	CASSQAGDYGYTF	TGTGCCAGCAGCCAGGCAGGGGACTATGGCTACACCTTC
13	.	TRBV5-1	TRBJ2-3	once	CASSLGIGDTQYF	TGCGCCAGCAGCTTGGGGATCGGGGATACGCAGTATTTT
14	.	TRBV7-8	TRBJ2-1	.	CASSLAGSYNEQFF	TGTGCCAGCAGCTTAGCGGGGTCCTACAATGAGCAGTTCTTC
13	.	TRBV6-6	TRBJ2-7	medium-sized	CASSATGYYEQYF	TGTGCCAGCAGTGCGACAGGCTACTACGAGCAGTACTTC
13	.	TRBV18	TRBJ1-4	.	CASSEGLGEKLFF	TGTGCCAGCTCAGAGGGGCTAGGGGAAAAACTGTTTTTT
14	TRBD1	TRBV30	TRBJ1-5	medium-sized	CAWSGTGGGQPQHF	TGTGCCTGGAGTGGGACAGGGGGCGGTCAGCCCCAGCATTTT
13	.	TRBV11-2	TRBJ1-1	.	CASSLLLGTEAFF	TGTGCCAGCAGCTTACTTCTAGGAACTGAAGCTTTCTTT
13	TRBD1	TRBV7-3	TRBJ1-4	few	CASSIGQGEKLFF	TGTGCCAGCAGCATAGGACAGGGTGAAAAACTGTTTTTT
13	.	TRBV28	TRBJ1-2	.	CASRTGSHYGYTF	TGTGCCAGCAGGACAGGTTCCCACTATGGCTACACCTTC
13	.	TRBV7-3	TRBJ2-1	.	CASSLTRDNEQFF	TGTGCCAGCAGCTTAACCCGGGACAATGAGCAGTTCTTC
12	.	TRBV2	TRBJ2-5	.	CATSKGTETQYF	TGTGCCACCTCTAAGGGGACGGAGACCCAGTACTTC
13	.	TRBV11-2	TRBJ2-7	.	CASSLPGLHEQYF	TGTGCCAGCAGCTTACCGGGACTCCACGAGCAGTACTTC
11	.	TRBV18	TRBJ1-4	.	CASSPNEKLFF	TGTGCCAGCTCACCTAATGAAAAACTGTTTTTT
14	.	TRBV7-8	TRBJ1-2	.	CASSLAAGDYGYTF	TGTGCCAGCAGCTTAGCCGCAGGGGACTATGGCTACACCTTC
12	.	TRBV6-5	TRBJ2-5	.	CASSYVGETQYF	TGTGCCAGCAGTTACGTTGGGGAGACCCAGTACTTC
11	.	TRBV7-3	TRBJ2-7	.	CASSLGDEQYF	TGTGCCAGCAGCCTAGGGGACGAGCAGTACTTC
16	.	TRBV5-4	TRBJ2-3	.	CASSSPPGGHTDTQYF	TGTGCCAGCAGCTCTCCCCCCGGGGGTCACACAGATACGCAGTATTTT
18	.	TRBV14	TRBJ1-6	few	CASSQVSSTLSYNSPLHF	TGTGCCAGCAGCCAAGTCAGCAGCACCCTCTCCTATAATTCACCCCTCCACTTT
13	.	TRBV28	TRBJ2-5	medium-sized	CASGGRPLETQYF	TGTGCCAGCGGTGGTAGGCCCCTCGAGACCCAGTACTTC
14	TRBD1	TRBV18	TRBJ2-2	.	CASSPGQGTGELFF	TGTGCCAGCTCACCGGGACAGGGGACCGGGGAGCTGTTTTTT
13	.	TRBV10-3	TRBJ2-7	.	CAISEGINYEQYF	TGTGCCATCAGTGAGGGTATTAACTACGAGCAGTACTTC
16	.	TRBV4-1	TRBJ2-7	medium-sized	CASSQERQFSSYEQYF	TGCGCCAGCAGCCAAGAACGACAGTTTAGCTCCTACGAGCAGTACTTC